The 2 T cell receptor beta chains below come from one sample, sequenced in a study of PD-1 blockade in classical Hodgkin lymphoma. Relapses following autologous stem cell transplantation were seen in all patients, with brentuximab vedotin exposure varying. Sequencing used immunoSEQ multiplex PCR; TCRdb keeps in-frame clones, though not all of them. This table has approximately 44,000 clones, 71% appearing once. The input for sequencing was peripheral blood mononuclear cells (PBMCs), taken at baseline. Source of these receptors: a human donor with classical Hodgkin lymphoma.

The J gene is TRBJ2-3, the V gene TRBV30, with D possibly TRBD2 on 6 matching bases. This CDR3 region has 13 residues. The V and J ends lost 1 base and 2 bases respectively, with 7 bases between them. In germline, CDR1 is GTSNPN, CDR2 SVGIG (reference sequence). This chain's CDR3 is CAWSGGITDTQYF. The DNA for the CDR3 is TGTGCCTGGAGTGGCGGGATCACAGATACGCAGTATTTT.

The rearrangement uses TRBV4-3 and TRBJ1-2, with 7 bases matching TRBD1. There are 16 residues in the CDR3. Germline CDR1 is LGHNA and CDR2 is YSLEER. V dropped 0 bases and J dropped 8; count of bases not matched to a gene: 12. The CDR3 region is CASSQELAGGEGGYTF. Written as DNA, the CDR3 is TGCGCCAGCAGCCAAGAACTGGCAGGGGGTGAAGGGGGCTACACCTTC.